The entry below gives a single TCR beta chain sequence along with its context. Its antigen is unidentified. Trimming removed 1 base from V and 5 bases from J, with 9 bases in between. There are 13 residues in the CDR3. Germline values: CDR1 SGHTA, CDR2 FQGNSA. The data derive from a study of PD-L1 blockade in urothelial cancer. At the level of the study: Between 0 and 3 chemotherapy regimens preceded treatment for each patient. Blood analysis was done at 3 weeks (second dose) and 6 weeks after treatment began. Median T cell yield per blood sample was over 130,000 cells.

Study conclusions and caveats: When pretreatment blood TCR clonality was below the median, it predicted better survival.

Using immunoSEQ multiplex PCR, the repertoire was profiled, and TCRdb retains in-frame clones only, with some absent. The table includes just over 50,000 clones, about 80% detected once. The sequences come from PBMCs, collected around atezolizumab (anti-PD-L1) treatment. The genes are TRBV7-2 and TRBJ2-7; tentative D call: TRBD1 (5 bases). The sequence was obtained from a man between 65 and 85 years old with urothelial cancer. The CDR3 DNA reads TGTGCCAGCAGCTTAGGACAGAGCGACGAGCAGTACTTC. This codes for CASSLGQSDEQYF.